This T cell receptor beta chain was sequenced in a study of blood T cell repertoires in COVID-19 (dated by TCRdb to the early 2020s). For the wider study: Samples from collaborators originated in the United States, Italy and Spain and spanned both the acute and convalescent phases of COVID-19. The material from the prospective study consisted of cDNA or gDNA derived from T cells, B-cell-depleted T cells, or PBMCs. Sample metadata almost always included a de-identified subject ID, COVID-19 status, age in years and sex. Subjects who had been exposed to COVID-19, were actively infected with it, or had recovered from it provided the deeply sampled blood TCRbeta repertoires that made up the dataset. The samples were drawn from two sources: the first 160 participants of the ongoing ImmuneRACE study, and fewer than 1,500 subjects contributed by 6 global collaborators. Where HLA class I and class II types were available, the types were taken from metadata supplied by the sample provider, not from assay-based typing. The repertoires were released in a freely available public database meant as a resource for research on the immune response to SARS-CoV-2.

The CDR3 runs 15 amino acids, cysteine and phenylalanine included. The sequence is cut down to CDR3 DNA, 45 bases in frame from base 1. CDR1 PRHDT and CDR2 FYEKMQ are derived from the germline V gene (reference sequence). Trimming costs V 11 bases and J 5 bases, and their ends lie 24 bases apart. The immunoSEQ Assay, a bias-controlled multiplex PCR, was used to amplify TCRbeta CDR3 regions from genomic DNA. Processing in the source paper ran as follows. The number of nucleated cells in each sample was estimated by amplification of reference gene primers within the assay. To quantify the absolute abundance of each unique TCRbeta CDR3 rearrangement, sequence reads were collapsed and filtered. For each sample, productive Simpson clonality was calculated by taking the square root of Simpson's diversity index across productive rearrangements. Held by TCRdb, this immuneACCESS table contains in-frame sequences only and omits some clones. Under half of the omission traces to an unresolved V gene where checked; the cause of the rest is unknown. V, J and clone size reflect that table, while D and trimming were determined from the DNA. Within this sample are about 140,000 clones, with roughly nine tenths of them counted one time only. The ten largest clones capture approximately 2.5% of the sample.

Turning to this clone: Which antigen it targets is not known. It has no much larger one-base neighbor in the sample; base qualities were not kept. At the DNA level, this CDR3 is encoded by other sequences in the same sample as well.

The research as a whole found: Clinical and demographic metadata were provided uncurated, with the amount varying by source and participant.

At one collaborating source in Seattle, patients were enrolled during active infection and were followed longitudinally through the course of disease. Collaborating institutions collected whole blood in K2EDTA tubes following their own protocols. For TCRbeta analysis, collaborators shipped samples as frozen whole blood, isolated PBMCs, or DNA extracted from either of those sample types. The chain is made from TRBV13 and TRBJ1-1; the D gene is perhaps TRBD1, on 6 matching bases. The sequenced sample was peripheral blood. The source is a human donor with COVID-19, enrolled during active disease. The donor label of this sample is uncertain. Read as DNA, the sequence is TGTGCCCGCCGCTTAGGGGGACCGGGGGGGACTGAAGCTTTCTTT. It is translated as CARRLGGPGGTEAFF.